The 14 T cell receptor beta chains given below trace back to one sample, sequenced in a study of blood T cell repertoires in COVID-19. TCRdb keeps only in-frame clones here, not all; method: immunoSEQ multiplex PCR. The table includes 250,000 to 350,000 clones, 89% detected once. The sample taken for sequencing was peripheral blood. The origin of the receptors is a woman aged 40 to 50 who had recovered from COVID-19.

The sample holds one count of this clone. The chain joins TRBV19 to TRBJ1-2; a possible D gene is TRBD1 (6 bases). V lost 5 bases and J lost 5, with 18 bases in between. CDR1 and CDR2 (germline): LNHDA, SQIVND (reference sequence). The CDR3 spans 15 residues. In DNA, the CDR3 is TGTGCCAGTAGTCCATACGAGGGACAAGAGTATGGCTACACCTTC. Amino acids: CASSPYEGQEYGYTF. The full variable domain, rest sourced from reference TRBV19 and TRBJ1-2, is DGGITQSPKYLFRKEGQNVTLSCEQNLNHDAMYWYRQDPGQGLRLIYYSQIVNDFQKGDIAEGYSVSREKKESFPLTVTSAQKNPTAFYLCASSPYEGQEYGYTFGSGTRLTVV.

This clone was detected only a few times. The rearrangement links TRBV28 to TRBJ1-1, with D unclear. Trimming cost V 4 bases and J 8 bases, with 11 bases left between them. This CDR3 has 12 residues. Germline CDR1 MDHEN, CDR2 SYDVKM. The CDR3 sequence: CASSSSMREAFF. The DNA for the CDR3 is TGTGCCAGCAGTTCGAGTATGAGGGAAGCTTTCTTT.

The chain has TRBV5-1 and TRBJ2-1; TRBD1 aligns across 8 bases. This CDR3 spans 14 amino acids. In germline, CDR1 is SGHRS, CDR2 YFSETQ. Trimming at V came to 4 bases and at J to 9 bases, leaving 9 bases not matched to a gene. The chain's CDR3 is CASSMRQGIGEQFF. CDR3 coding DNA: TGCGCCAGCAGCATGCGACAGGGGATTGGTGAGCAGTTCTTC. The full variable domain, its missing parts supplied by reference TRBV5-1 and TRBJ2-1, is KAGVTQTPRYLIKTRGQQVTLSCSPISGHRSVSWYQQTPGQGLQFLFEYFSETQRNKGNFPGRFSGRQFSNSRSEMNVSTLELGDSALYLCASSMRQGIGEQFFGPGTRLTVL.

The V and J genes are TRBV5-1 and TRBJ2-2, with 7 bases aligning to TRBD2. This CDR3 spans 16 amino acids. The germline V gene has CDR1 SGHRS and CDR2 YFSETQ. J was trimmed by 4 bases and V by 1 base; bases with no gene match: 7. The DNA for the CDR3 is TGCGCCAGCAGCTTGATGGGAGTAGCGGGCACCGGGGAGCTGTTTTTT. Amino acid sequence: CASSLMGVAGTGELFF.

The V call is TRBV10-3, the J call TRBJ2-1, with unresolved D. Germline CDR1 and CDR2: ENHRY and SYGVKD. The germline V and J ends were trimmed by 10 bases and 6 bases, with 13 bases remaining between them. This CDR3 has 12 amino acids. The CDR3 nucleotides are TGTGCCAGCGCTGAAACTGTCAATGAGCAGTTCTTC. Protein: CASAETVNEQFF.

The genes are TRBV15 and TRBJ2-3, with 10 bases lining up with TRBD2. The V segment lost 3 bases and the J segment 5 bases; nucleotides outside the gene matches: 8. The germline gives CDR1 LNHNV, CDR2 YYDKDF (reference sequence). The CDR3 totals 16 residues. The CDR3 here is CATSRQAGGPGDTQYF. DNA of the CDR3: TGTGCCACCAGCAGGCAAGCGGGAGGGCCTGGAGATACGCAGTATTTT.

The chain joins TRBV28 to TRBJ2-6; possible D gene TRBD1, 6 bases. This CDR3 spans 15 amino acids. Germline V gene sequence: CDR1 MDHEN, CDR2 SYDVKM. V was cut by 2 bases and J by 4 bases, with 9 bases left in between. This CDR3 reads CASSLMGAGANVLTF. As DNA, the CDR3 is TGTGCCAGCAGTTTAATGGGGGCGGGGGCCAACGTCCTGACTTTC.

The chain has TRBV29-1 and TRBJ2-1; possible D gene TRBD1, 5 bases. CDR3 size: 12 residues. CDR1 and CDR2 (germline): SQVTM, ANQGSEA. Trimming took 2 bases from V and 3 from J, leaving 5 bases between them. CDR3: CSVETGYNEQFF. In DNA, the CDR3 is TGCAGCGTTGAAACAGGCTACAATGAGCAGTTCTTC.

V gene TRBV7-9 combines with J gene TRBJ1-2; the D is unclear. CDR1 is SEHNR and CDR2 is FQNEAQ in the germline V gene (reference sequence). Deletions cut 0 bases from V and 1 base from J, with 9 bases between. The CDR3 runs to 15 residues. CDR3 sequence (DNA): TGTGCCAGCAGCTTAGCGGCAACAAATAACTATGGCTACACCTTC. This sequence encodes CASSLAATNNYGYTF.

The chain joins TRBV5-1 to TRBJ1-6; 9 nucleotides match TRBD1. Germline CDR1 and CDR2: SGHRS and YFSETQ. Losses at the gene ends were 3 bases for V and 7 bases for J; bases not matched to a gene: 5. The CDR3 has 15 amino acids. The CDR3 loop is CASSWGQGVNSPLHF. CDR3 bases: TGCGCCAGCAGCTGGGGACAGGGCGTAAATTCACCCCTCCACTTT.

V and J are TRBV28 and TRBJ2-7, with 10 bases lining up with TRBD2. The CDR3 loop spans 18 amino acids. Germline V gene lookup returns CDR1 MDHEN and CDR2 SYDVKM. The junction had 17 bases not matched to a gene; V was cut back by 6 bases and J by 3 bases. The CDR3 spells CASRDPGLATTGVYEQYF. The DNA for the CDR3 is TGTGCCAGCAGAGACCCGGGACTAGCGACTACAGGGGTCTACGAGCAGTACTTC.

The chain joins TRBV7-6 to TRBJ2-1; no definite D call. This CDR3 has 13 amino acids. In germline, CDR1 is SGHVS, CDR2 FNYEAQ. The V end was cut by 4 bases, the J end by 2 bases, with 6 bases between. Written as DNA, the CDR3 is TGTGCCAGCAGCTCCCCCACCTACAATGAGCAGTTCTTC. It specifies CASSSPTYNEQFF.

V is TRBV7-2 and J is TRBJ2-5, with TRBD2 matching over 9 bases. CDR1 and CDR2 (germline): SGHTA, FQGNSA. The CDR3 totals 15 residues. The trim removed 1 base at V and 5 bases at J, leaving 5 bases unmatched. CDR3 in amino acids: CASSLGVAGGETQYF. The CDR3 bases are TGTGCCAGCAGCTTAGGGGTCGCGGGAGGGGAGACCCAGTACTTC.

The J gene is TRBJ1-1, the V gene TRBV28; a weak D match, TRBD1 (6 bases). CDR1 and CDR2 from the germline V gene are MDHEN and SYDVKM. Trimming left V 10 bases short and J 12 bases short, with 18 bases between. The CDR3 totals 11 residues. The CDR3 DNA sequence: TGTGCCACGAGTGGGGGCTTAAAGACTTTCTTT. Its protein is CATSGGLKTFF.